The clone carrying this TCR beta chain was observed a handful of times. Antigen unknown. The data are from a study of beta chain features in type 1 diabetes. Sequenced material consisted of expressed TCRB transcripts (all of the isolated RNA was reverse transcribed). The average output of naive, central memory and regulatory T cell samples was approximately 3.8 million reads. The data were produced by immunoSEQ multiplex PCR, yet TCRdb's version contains in-frame clones alone and is incomplete. This table holds under 200,000 clones, 10% found once. This CDR3 contains 15 residues. V dropped 0 bases and J dropped 0 bases, with 6 bases sitting between them. The germline V gene has CDR1 LGHNA and CDR2 YSLEER. General study findings and limits: Type 1 diabetes patients showed a moderate but significant shortening of TCRB CDR3s in all four CD4+ subsets. Reads derived from cDNA could over-represent cells showing high TCR expression.

On average, the one heparinised blood draw given by each donor was around 120 mL. Specimen: central memory CD4+ T cells from blood. This TCR came from a man under 40 with type 1 diabetes. This chain joins TRBV4-3 and TRBJ1-3; D is unclear. CDR3 nucleotides: TGCGCCAGCAGCCAAGACGAGTTCTCTGGAAACACCATATATTTT. It codes for CASSQDEFSGNTIYF.